A selection of T cell receptor beta chains follows, all from one sample in a study of CD8+ T cells in alopecia areata. The data were produced by immunoSEQ multiplex PCR, yet TCRdb's version contains in-frame clones alone and is incomplete. The table shows some 110,000 clones, with under 60% occurring only once. The sample here was CD8+ T cells sorted from blood, taken at week 24, from a patient treated with tofacitinib. The receptors stem from a human donor with alopecia areata. The CDR3 runs from the conserved cysteine through the conserved F or W. D genes are given only for firm matches. Clone sizes are given selectively: once, few, many, or a class where the clone is expanded.

size: -
D: TRBD2
J: TRBJ2-3
V: TRBV7-3
DNA: TGTGCCAGCAGCGCCCAACTAGCGGGGGCCACAGATACGCAGTATTTT
CDR3: CASSAQLAGATDTQYF

size: -
D: -
J: TRBJ1-1
V: TRBV11-1
DNA: TGTGCCAGCAGCATCTTGGGGGAAAGTTATGGGGGAACTGAAGCTTTCTTT
CDR3: CASSILGESYGGTEAFF

size: once
D: -
J: TRBJ1-5
V: TRBV27
DNA: TGTGCCAGCAGTTTGGAGGGGCTCGGTCAGCCCCAGCATTTT
CDR3: CASSLEGLGQPQHF

size: -
D: -
J: TRBJ2-3
V: TRBV6-5
DNA: TGTGCCAGTCTTCAGGGGGCGGGAGCAGATACGCAGTATTTT
CDR3: CASLQGAGADTQYF

size: -
D: -
J: TRBJ1-5
V: TRBV19
DNA: TGTGCCAGTAGTATGGGGGGGGTCCAGCCCCAGCATTTT
CDR3: CASSMGGVQPQHF

size: -
D: TRBD1
J: TRBJ1-2
V: TRBV7-9
DNA: TGTGCCAGCAGCCTAGACAGGGGTGCAAATGGCTACACCTTC
CDR3: CASSLDRGANGYTF

size: -
D: -
J: TRBJ2-1
V: TRBV9
DNA: TGTGCCAGCAGCGTAGCGAGGGGGGCGGATAGGGATCGCTACAATGAGCAGTTCTTC
CDR3: CASSVARGADRDRYNEQFF

size: -
D: -
J: TRBJ2-2
V: TRBV5-6
DNA: TGTGCCAGCAGCACGGGACACCTGTACGGGGAGCTGTTTTTT
CDR3: CASSTGHLYGELFF

size: -
D: -
J: TRBJ2-3
V: TRBV7-9
DNA: TGTGCCAGCAGCGACCCTTTTAGGGGGGGCCAATCTAGCACAGATACGCAGTATTTT
CDR3: CASSDPFRGGQSSTDTQYF

size: -
D: -
J: TRBJ2-7
V: TRBV11-2
DNA: TGTGCCAGCAGCTTAGCCCCCTCCTACGAGCAGTACTTC
CDR3: CASSLAPSYEQYF

size: few
D: -
J: TRBJ2-1
V: TRBV11-2
DNA: TGTGCCAGCAGCGCTAGGGGGGGTTACAATGAGCAGTTCTTC
CDR3: CASSARGGYNEQFF

size: -
D: TRBD2
J: TRBJ2-3
V: TRBV30
DNA: TGTGCCTGGAGTACCCTTACTAGCGGGGGGTTATTCGGCACAGATACGCAGTATTTT
CDR3: CAWSTLTSGGLFGTDTQYF

size: -
D: -
J: TRBJ2-5
V: TRBV13
DNA: TGTGCCAGCAGCCCAGGACAGAAACAAGAGACCCAGTACTTC
CDR3: CASSPGQKQETQYF

size: -
D: -
J: TRBJ1-1
V: TRBV29-1
DNA: TGCAGCGTTTACTTACGGAAGAACACTGAAGCTTTCTTT
CDR3: CSVYLRKNTEAFF

size: few
D: TRBD2
J: TRBJ2-7
V: TRBV5-1
DNA: TGCGCCAGCAGTCCCGAGGCGGGGGGCCGGTACTCCTACGAGCAGTACTTC
CDR3: CASSPEAGGRYSYEQYF

size: -
D: -
J: TRBJ1-1
V: TRBV13
DNA: TGTGCCAGCAGCTTAGTGCGCGAAGGATCGAACACTGAAGCTTTCTTT
CDR3: CASSLVREGSNTEAFF

size: -
D: -
J: TRBJ2-1
V: TRBV25-1
DNA: TGTGCCAGTAATGAGTACAATGAGCAGTTCTTC
CDR3: CASNEYNEQFF

size: once
D: -
J: TRBJ1-2
V: TRBV7-9
DNA: TGTGCCAGCAGCTTAGTAGGGGTTGACTACACCTTC
CDR3: CASSLVGVDYTF